These 23 T cell receptor beta chains were sequenced from one sample in a study of T cells after yellow fever vaccination. Using its own MiXCR run on the 5' RACE reads, TCRdb lists one record per CDR3 protein. Here the sample spans 90,000 to 150,000 distinct CDR3 sequences, roughly 6.8% being singletons. This sample comprised CD4+ T cells sorted from PBMCs, obtained around 45 days after the first yellow fever vaccination. The receptors come from a man aged 18-30 years who received the YFV17D yellow fever vaccine.

This clonotype was observed many times. The chain couples TRBV5-1 to TRBJ2-5; no definite D call. V was pared by 4 bases and J by 0 bases, with 4 bases between. The CDR3 loop spans 12 amino acids. Germline-derived CDR1 and CDR2 are SGHRS and YFSETQ. CDR3 protein: CASSEDQETQYF. The CDR3 DNA follows: TGCGCCAGCAGCGAAGACCAAGAGACCCAGTACTTC.

This clonotype was detected many times. This chain links TRBV5-1 with TRBJ2-7; a weak D match, TRBD1 (5 bases). The V gene lost 0 bases and the J gene lost 6 bases, with 16 bases spanning the gap. Germline assignment: CDR1 SGHRS and CDR2 YFSETQ. The length of the CDR3 is 15 residues. The CDR3 is CASSLAPGQGTEQYF. The CDR3 nucleotides read TGCGCCAGCAGCTTGGCTCCTGGGCAGGGTACCGAGCAGTACTTC.

This clonotype appeared many times. The V and J genes are TRBV4-3 and TRBJ1-1, with no clear D. Germline values: CDR1 LGHNA, CDR2 YSLEER. The CDR3 extends over 13 amino acids. The V gene lost 0 bases and the J gene lost 11 bases, with 13 bases spanning the gap. The chain's CDR3 is CASSQDWLSRAFF. Written as DNA, the CDR3 is TGCGCCAGCAGCCAAGATTGGCTCTCTCGGGCTTTCTTT.

This clonotype was detected many times. The rearrangement uses TRBV7-2 and TRBJ1-1; D is unclear. Trimming took off 0 bases at V and 0 bases at J, with 2 bases between the two ends. Per the germline V gene, CDR1 is SGHTA and CDR2 is FQGNSA. The CDR3 is 13 amino acids. CDR3 residues: CASSLAMNTEAFF. In nucleotides, the CDR3 is TGTGCCAGCAGCTTAGCCATGAACACTGAAGCTTTCTTT.

This clonotype has at least ten counts. The chain combines TRBV29-1 with TRBJ2-3; D is unclear. Germline values: CDR1 SQVTM, CDR2 ANQGSEA. Trimming left V 7 bases short and J 5 bases short, with 16 bases between. The CDR3 runs 13 residues. CDR3 sequence reads: CSGGGSVIDTQYF. The CDR3 nucleotides are TGCAGCGGAGGCGGCTCCGTCATAGATACGCAGTATTTT.

This clonotype showed up many times. The J gene is TRBJ2-5, the V gene TRBV12-3 or TRBV12-4; tentatively, D is TRBD1 (6 bases). Trimming pared 7 bases from V and 5 bases from J, leaving 17 bases between. The CDR3 spans 14 residues. DNA of the CDR3: TGTGCCAGCAACCACGGTAGGGGGTTGGAGACCCAGTACTTC. Translating it yields CASNHGRGLETQYF.

This clonotype was seen many times. This chain links TRBV12-3 or TRBV12-4 with TRBJ2-6, with D hard to call. V lost 6 bases and J 0 bases, leaving 9 bases between the germline ends. This CDR3 region has 15 residues. The CDR3 nucleotides are TGTGCCAGCAGCCGGCGGACCTCTGGGGCCAACGTCCTGACTTTC. Protein: CASSRRTSGANVLTF.

This clonotype has at least ten counts. This chain uses TRBV7-2 with TRBJ2-5; D assignment may be TRBD1 or TRBD2 (5 bases each). The CDR3 extends over 14 amino acids. From germline, CDR1 is SGHTA and CDR2 FQGNSA. Deletions cut 3 bases from V and 5 bases from J, with 13 bases between. The DNA for the CDR3 is TGTGCCAGCAGCTTGGGGGACCCCCGGGAGACCCAGTACTTC. This encodes CASSLGDPRETQYF.

This clonotype has ten or more counts. This rearrangement joins TRBV29-1 to TRBJ1-1; TRBD1 matches 10 bases. The CDR3 is made up of 15 amino acids. Per germline, CDR1 SQVTM and CDR2 ANQGSEA. Trimming at V came to 6 bases and at J to 0 bases, leaving 7 bases not matched to a gene. The CDR3 is CSVGQGPSMNTEAFF. The CDR3 bases are TGCAGCGTGGGACAGGGGCCTAGCATGAACACTGAAGCTTTCTTT.

This clonotype was detected a few times. The chain joins TRBV29-1 to TRBJ1-1, with 9 bases aligning to TRBD1. The CDR3 is 13 residues long. Looked up from germline, CDR1 is SQVTM and CDR2 is ANQGSEA. V lost 4 bases, J lost 4 bases, and 4 bases stayed unmatched. In nucleotides, the CDR3 is TGCAGCGTTGTGGGACAGGGTATCACTGAAGCTTTCTTT. Its translation is CSVVGQGITEAFF. Full variable domain (outside the CDR3, taken from reference TRBV29-1 and TRBJ1-1): SAVISQKPSRDICQRGTSLTIQCQVDSQVTMMFWYRQQPGQSLTLIATANQGSEATYESGFVIDKFPISRPNLTFSTLTVSNMSPEDSSIYLCSVVGQGITEAFFGQGTRLTVV.

This clonotype was counted many times. This chain joins TRBV5-6 and TRBJ1-2; maybe TRBD1 (5 bases). Germline CDR1 reads SGHDT; CDR2 reads YYEEEE. V shed 4 bases and J shed 6 bases, with 13 bases lying between them. The CDR3 contains 13 residues. The CDR3 loop is CASSGAWRDGYTF. In DNA form, the CDR3 reads TGTGCCAGCAGCGGGGCGTGGCGGGATGGCTACACCTTC.

This clonotype was recorded at least ten times. The genes are TRBV7-2 and TRBJ2-1; the D is unclear. Trimming removed 3 bases at V and 5 bases at J, with 8 bases between. CDR1 is SGHTA and CDR2 is FQGNSA in the germline V gene. The CDR3 runs 13 residues. The CDR3 sequence is CASSFNAHNEQFF. The CDR3 DNA reads TGTGCCAGCAGCTTTAACGCACACAATGAGCAGTTCTTC.

Many counts were recorded for this clonotype. The chain uses TRBV19 and TRBJ1-1; unclear D gene. The CDR3 sequence is 18 residues long. In germline, CDR1 is LNHDA, CDR2 SQIVND (reference sequence). Between the trimmed V and J ends, which lost 2 bases and 1 base, there was a span of 20 bases. CDR3 loop: CASSIIGALTAGNTEAFF. For the CDR3, the DNA is TGTGCCAGTAGTATAATTGGTGCTTTGACGGCGGGGAACACTGAAGCTTTCTTT.

In its sample, this clonotype was seen many times. The chain is built from TRBV29-1 and TRBJ2-3, with 7 bases matching TRBD1. The CDR3 loop spans 16 amino acids. With 2 bases clipped from V and 4 bases from J, the junction kept 12 bases outside the gene matches. Germline CDR1 is SQVTM and CDR2 is ANQGSEA. CDR3 residues: CSVESRIGTEPDTQYF. CDR3 in DNA: TGCAGCGTTGAAAGCCGAATCGGGACAGAGCCAGATACGCAGTATTTT.

This clonotype was recorded many times. V and J are TRBV5-1 and TRBJ2-6; D might be TRBD2 (5 bases). Trimming took 4 bases from V and 2 from J, leaving 13 bases between them. CDR3 size: 16 residues. From germline, CDR1 is SGHRS and CDR2 YFSETQ. The CDR3 sequence is CASSLLTGTGANVLTF. DNA for the CDR3: TGCGCCAGCAGCCTCTTGACGGGGACTGGGGCCAACGTCCTGACTTTC.

This clonotype was seen ten or more times. This chain joins TRBV5-1 and TRBJ1-5, with D hard to call. V shed 0 bases and J shed 1 base, with 2 bases lying between them. CDR3 length equals 13 residues. From germline, CDR1 is SGHRS and CDR2 YFSETQ. The CDR3 nucleotides are TGCGCCAGCAGCTTGGACAGCAATCAGCCCCAGCATTTT. It codes for CASSLDSNQPQHF.

The sample holds many counts of this clonotype. The gene calls are TRBV5-6 and TRBJ2-3; D perhaps matches TRBD2 (6 bases). Germline V lookup: CDR1 SGHDT, CDR2 YYEEEE. The CDR3 contains 17 residues. Trimming took off 2 bases at V and 3 bases at J, with 19 bases between the two ends. The CDR3 bases are TGTGCCAGCAGCTTTCCCCGGGCGGGGTTTAGGACAGATACGCAGTATTTT. As protein: CASSFPRAGFRTDTQYF.

This clonotype was found many times. The chain has TRBV12-3 or TRBV12-4 and TRBJ2-7, with D perhaps assigned TRBD1 or TRBD2 (5 bases each). Trimming pared 7 bases from V and 1 base from J, leaving 14 bases between. The CDR3 contains 14 residues. The CDR3 region has the DNA TGTGCCAGCACCGAATGGGGACCATCCTACGAGCAGTACTTC. Translated: CASTEWGPSYEQYF.

This clonotype was detected only a few times. This chain connects TRBV20-1 to TRBJ2-2; 13 bases align to TRBD2. Germline V gene lookup returns CDR1 DFQATT and CDR2 SNEGSKA (reference sequence). Trimming took 1 base from V and 4 from J; bases not matched to a gene: 6. The CDR3 runs 17 residues. In DNA form, the CDR3 reads TGCAGTGCTAGAGCCCGGACTAGCGGGGGACGCACCGGGGAGCTGTTTTTT. Translated: CSARARTSGGRTGELFF.

This clonotype came up many times. The chain recombines TRBV25-1 with TRBJ2-7; no clear D. CDR3 length equals 13 residues. Per germline, CDR1 MGHDK and CDR2 SYGVNS. V was pared by 5 bases and J by 0 bases, with 8 bases between. CDR3: CASSSPSSYEQYV. The CDR3 DNA reads TGTGCCAGCAGTTCCCCGAGCTCCTACGAGCAGTACGTC.

This clonotype has only a few counts. V gene TRBV11-2 combines with J gene TRBJ2-3; 8 bases are a match to TRBD2. V shed 1 base and J 3 bases; nucleotides not matched to a gene: 12. This CDR3 has 18 amino acids. Germline V gene data show CDR1 as SGHAT and CDR2 as FQNNGV. CDR3 loop: CASSLVISGGASTDTQYF. The CDR3 DNA sequence: TGTGCCAGCAGCTTAGTTATTTCGGGGGGGGCCTCGACAGATACGCAGTATTTT.

This clonotype was picked up a small number of times. The CDR3 DNA follows: TGCGCCAGCAGCTTGGGACAGGGGGCAGGAGATACGCAGTATTTT. Translating it yields CASSLGQGAGDTQYF. The gene calls are TRBV5-1 and TRBJ2-3, with 10 bases identical to TRBD1. Germline CDR1 and CDR2: SGHRS and YFSETQ. Trimming at V came to 0 bases and at J to 5 bases, leaving 3 bases not matched to a gene. The CDR3 contains 15 residues.

This sequence joins TRBV5-1 and TRBJ2-5; TRBD1 might be the D (6 bases). CDR3 length: 15 amino acids. The V end lost 4 bases, the J end lost 1 base, and 14 bases lay between the germline ends. The germline V gene has CDR1 SGHRS and CDR2 YFSETQ. In nucleotides, the CDR3 is TGCGCCAGCAGCGCGAGGGGGAGTTTCCAAGAGACCCAGTACTTC. Translation gives CASSARGSFQETQYF.